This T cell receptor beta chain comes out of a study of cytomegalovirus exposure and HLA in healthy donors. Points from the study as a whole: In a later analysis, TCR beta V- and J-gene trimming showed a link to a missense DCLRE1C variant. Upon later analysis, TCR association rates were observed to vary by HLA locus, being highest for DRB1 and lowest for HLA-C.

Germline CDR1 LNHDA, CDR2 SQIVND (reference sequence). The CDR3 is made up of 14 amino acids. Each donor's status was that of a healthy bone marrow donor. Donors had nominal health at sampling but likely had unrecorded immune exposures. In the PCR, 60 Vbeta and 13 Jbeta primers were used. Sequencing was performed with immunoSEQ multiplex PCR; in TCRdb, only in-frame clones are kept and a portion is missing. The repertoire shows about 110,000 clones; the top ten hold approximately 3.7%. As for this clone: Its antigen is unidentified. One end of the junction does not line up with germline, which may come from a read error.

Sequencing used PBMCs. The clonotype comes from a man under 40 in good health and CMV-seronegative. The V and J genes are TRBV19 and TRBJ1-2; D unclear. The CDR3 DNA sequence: TGTGCCAGTAGTCTAGACGAGGCTAACTATGGCTACACCTTC. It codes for CASSLDEANYGYTF.